The present T cell receptor (beta chain) was sequenced within a study of regulatory T cells in long-lasting Graves disease. This clonotype was counted ten times or more. Its target is unknown. The study, taken as a whole, reports: In persistent patients, shared public clonotypes (2,741) outnumbered those in new patients (about 970).

The CDR3 length is 13 residues. The V end was cut by 7 bases, the J end by 6 bases, with 14 bases between. Germline V gene lookup returns CDR1 MDHEN and CDR2 SYDVKM. Both iRepertoire HTBI primers and Arm-PCR of CDR3 regions were used to build the TCR beta libraries. Via MiXCR, TCRdb re-called the multiplex PCR reads, giving one row per CDR3 protein. The repertoire holds 550,000 to 600,000 distinct CDR3 sequences, with about 16% as singletons. Time point noted: newly diagnosed GD, antithyroid drugs for less than 3 months. Extracted RNA from PBMCs served as the source of the TCR library. The data were also submitted as part of a second study, on T cells in Graves' hyperthyroidism and ophthalmopathy. That paper states: Uncontrolled infection, other autoimmune disease, pregnancy or lactation excluded patients. Ophthalmopathy cases were set apart from stable hyperthyroidism by a 13 V-J model.

The chain has TRBV28 and TRBJ2-3; D is unclear. This receptor was taken from a man aged 18 to 29 with Graves disease. Sequenced here: peripheral blood mononuclear cells (PBMCs), sampled at new diagnosis, from a patient treated with antithyroid drugs. CDR3 nucleotide sequence: TGTGCCAGCAACGCACTCCTGTCGGATACGCAGTATTTT. It encodes CASNALLSDTQYF.